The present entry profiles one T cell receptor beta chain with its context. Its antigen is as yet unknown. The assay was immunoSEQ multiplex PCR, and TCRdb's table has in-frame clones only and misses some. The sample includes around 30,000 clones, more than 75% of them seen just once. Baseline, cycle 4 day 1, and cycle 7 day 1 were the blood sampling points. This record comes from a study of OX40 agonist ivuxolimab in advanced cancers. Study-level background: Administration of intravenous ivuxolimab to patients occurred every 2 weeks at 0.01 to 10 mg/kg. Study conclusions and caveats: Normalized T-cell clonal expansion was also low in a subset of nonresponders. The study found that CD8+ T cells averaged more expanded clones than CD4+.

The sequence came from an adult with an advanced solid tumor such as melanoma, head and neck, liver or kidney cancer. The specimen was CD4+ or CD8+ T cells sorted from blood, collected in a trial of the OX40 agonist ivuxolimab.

CDR3 sequence: CASTPSEVTQPQHF. CDR3 DNA: TGTGCCAGTACCCCGTCCGAGGTAACTCAGCCCCAGCATTTT. This chain uses TRBV19 with TRBJ1-5; D is uncertain. Germline loops: CDR1 LNHDA, CDR2 SQIVND (reference sequence). The V end lost 7 bases, the J end lost 6 bases, and 16 bases lay between the germline ends. This CDR3 is built from 14 residues.